The 22 T cell receptor beta chains listed next were all sequenced from one sample in a study of T cells after yellow fever vaccination. From the 5' RACE reads, TCRdb called clonotypes with MiXCR, one entry per CDR3 protein. Seen here are around 310,000 distinct CDR3 sequences, about 9.5% observed once, and the top ten hold over 15%. Sequencing was performed on PBMCs, taken on the day of the first yellow fever vaccination. The receptors derive from a man in his late teens or twenties who received the YFV17D yellow fever vaccine.

There are many counts of this clonotype. The chain is built from TRBV6-2 or TRBV6-3 and TRBJ2-2; D remains ambiguous. The germline gives CDR1 MNHEY, CDR2 SVGEGT. Between the trimmed V and J ends, which lost 7 bases and 1 base, there was a span of 10 bases. The CDR3 spans 14 residues. Written as DNA, the CDR3 is TGTGCCAGCAATTTTAACTGGAACACCGGGGAGCTGTTTTTT. As protein: CASNFNWNTGELFF.

This clonotype was picked up a small number of times. The V and J genes are TRBV25-1 and TRBJ2-3; TRBD1 matches 7 bases. Per germline, CDR1 MGHDK and CDR2 SYGVNS. The J segment lost 1 base and the V segment lost 8 bases, leaving 9 bases of the junction unmatched. CDR3 length: 15 residues. The CDR3 DNA sequence: TGTGCCAGCGGTCTTGACAGGGCGGGCACAGATACGCAGTATTTT. The encoded protein is CASGLDRAGTDTQYF.

The chain combines TRBV6-1 with TRBJ2-1; TRBD2 matches at 9 bases. CDR1 is MNHNS and CDR2 is SASEGT in the germline V gene. V dropped 6 bases and J dropped 10; count of bases not matched to a gene: 4. The CDR3 length is 12 residues. The CDR3 protein is CASRASGGEQFF. Written as DNA, the CDR3 is TGTGCCAGCAGGGCAAGCGGGGGGGAGCAGTTCTTC.

The chain is built from TRBV5-5 and TRBJ2-7, with 7 bases fitting TRBD2. After removal of 3 bases from V and 0 bases from J, the junction contained 12 bases not matched to a gene. This CDR3 is built from 17 residues. The V gene's germline CDR1 is SGHKS and CDR2 YYEKEE (reference sequence). The CDR3 DNA sequence: TGTGCCAGCAGCTCGGGGGGAGGACCCAGTAGCTCCTACGAGCAGTACTTC. Protein: CASSSGGGPSSSYEQYF.

This clonotype was observed at least ten times. The chain links TRBV27 to TRBJ1-2, with D possibly matching TRBD1 (6 bases). Trimming took 3 bases from V and 0 from J, leaving 8 bases between them. CDR3 length: 14 amino acids. Germline CDR1 is MNHEY and CDR2 is SMNVEV (reference sequence). CDR3 amino acids: CASSLNRANYGYTF. The CDR3 DNA reads TGTGCCAGCAGTTTGAACAGGGCTAACTATGGCTACACCTTC.

This clonotype was seen more than once but under ten times. This chain uses TRBV18 with TRBJ2-5; D might be TRBD1 or TRBD2, each matching 5 bases. CDR1 and CDR2 (germline): KGHSH, LQKENI. V dropped 3 bases and J dropped 3 bases, with 17 bases sitting between them. The CDR3 runs 16 residues. The CDR3 here is CASSPSAGTVKETQYF. The CDR3 nucleotides are TGTGCCAGCTCACCGTCGGCTGGGACCGTTAAAGAGACCCAGTACTTC. Full variable domain (remainder filled in from reference TRBV18 and TRBJ2-5): NAGVMQNPRHLVRRRGQEARLRCSPMKGHSHVYWYRQLPEEGLKFMVYLQKENIIDESGMPKERFSAEFPKEGPSILRIQQVVRGDSAAYFCASSPSAGTVKETQYFGPGTRLLVL.

V usage is TRBV20-1 and J usage is TRBJ2-3; maybe TRBD1 (7 bases). Germline CDR1 DFQATT, CDR2 SNEGSKA (reference sequence). Deletions cut 6 bases from V and 5 bases from J, with 21 bases between. The CDR3 sequence is 15 residues long. CDR3 region: CSAELGGGYRDTQYF. CDR3 sequence (DNA): TGCAGTGCAGAGCTCGGAGGGGGCTATAGAGATACGCAGTATTTT.

This clonotype was detected only a few times. The J gene is TRBJ1-5, the V gene TRBV7-2; 8 bases agree with TRBD1. V was clipped by 4 bases and J by 0 bases; unmatched bases: 8. CDR3 length: 17 amino acids. Germline assignment: CDR1 SGHTA and CDR2 FQGNSA. CDR3 coding DNA: TGTGCCAGCAGCTACAGGGGGGCCAGTTATAGCAATCAGCCCCAGCATTTT. This codes for CASSYRGASYSNQPQHF.

This clonotype was detected only a few times. The J gene is TRBJ1-2, the V gene TRBV7-2, with a tentative D call TRBD1 (6 bases). This CDR3 comprises 16 residues. The V gene's germline CDR1 is SGHTA and CDR2 FQGNSA. With 3 bases removed from V and 2 bases from J, the gap between germline ends came to 16 bases. The CDR3: CASSFDSARGNYGYTF. The CDR3 DNA is TGTGCCAGCAGCTTTGACTCAGCCAGGGGCAACTATGGCTACACCTTC.

V gene TRBV4-3 combines with J gene TRBJ2-3; D is undetermined. Trimming pared 0 bases from V and 2 bases from J, leaving 9 bases between. The CDR3 totals 15 residues. In germline, CDR1 is LGHNA, CDR2 YSLEER. The CDR3 sequence is CASSQDGLDTDTQYF. CDR3 bases: TGCGCCAGCAGCCAAGATGGGTTAGACACAGATACGCAGTATTTT.

This clonotype occurred a few times. The gene calls are TRBV6-1 and TRBJ2-5, with D uncertain. The germline CDR1 and CDR2 sequences are MNHNS and SASEGT. V was clipped by 4 bases and J by 1 base, with 10 bases between them. This CDR3 spans 14 amino acids. The CDR3 DNA reads as TGTGCCAGCAGTGGGACGCTGACCCAAGAGACCCAGTACTTC. Its protein product is CASSGTLTQETQYF.

This clonotype occurred a few times. The chain employs TRBV11-2 and TRBJ2-2; the D gene is possibly TRBD2 (5 bases). Trimming left V 1 base short and J 4 bases short, with 13 bases between. The germline V gene has CDR1 SGHAT and CDR2 FQNNGV. This CDR3 has 16 amino acids. The CDR3 protein is CASSLGSSTTTGELFF. CDR3 DNA: TGTGCCAGCAGCTTAGGCTCTAGCACGACCACCGGGGAGCTGTTTTTT.

The sample holds a few counts of this clonotype. V usage is TRBV6-7 and J usage is TRBJ1-5, with a tentative D call TRBD1 (6 bases). TRBV6-7 is noted as an ORF with a role that remains uncertain. The CDR3 runs 16 residues. Trimming shortened V by 2 bases and J by 4 bases, and 15 bases separated the two germline ends. This CDR3 reads CASSYRPGERNQPQHF. The CDR3 nucleotides are TGTGCCAGCAGTTACCGGCCAGGGGAGAGGAATCAGCCCCAGCATTTT.

The rearrangement uses TRBV5-1 and TRBJ2-4; possibly TRBD1 for D (5 bases). The length of the CDR3 is 17 residues. V was shortened by 4 bases and J by 0 bases, with 17 bases between the two germline ends. Germline CDR1 SGHRS, CDR2 YFSETQ. DNA of the CDR3: TGCGCCAGCAGCGCACTGACAGAAATTTTAGCCAAAAACATTCAGTACTTC. It translates to CASSALTEILAKNIQYF.

This clonotype was recorded only once. V is TRBV5-1 and J is TRBJ2-5; either TRBD1 or TRBD2 may supply D (7 bases each). Germline CDR1 SGHRS, CDR2 YFSETQ. Trimming shortened V by 0 bases and J by 5 bases, and 14 bases separated the two germline ends. The CDR3 consists of 15 residues. The CDR3 sequence is CASSLAGTAGETQYF. CDR3 DNA sequence: TGCGCCAGCAGCTTGGCCGGGACAGCGGGGGAGACCCAGTACTTC. The variable domain in full, completed from reference TRBV5-1 and TRBJ2-5, reads KAGVTQTPRYLIKTRGQQVTLSCSPISGHRSVSWYQQTPGQGLQFLFEYFSETQRNKGNFPGRFSGRQFSNSRSEMNVSTLELGDSALYLCASSLAGTAGETQYFGPGTRLLVL.

V gene TRBV6-1 combines with J gene TRBJ2-1; unclear D gene. V lost 6 bases, J lost 5 bases, and 11 bases lay in between. There are 13 residues in the CDR3. Germline CDR1 and CDR2: MNHNS and SASEGT. CDR3 sequence: CASRREGNNEQFF. Here the CDR3 DNA reads TGTGCCAGCAGAAGGGAAGGAAACAATGAGCAGTTCTTC.

CDR3 residues: CASSQGTGVYEQYF. The DNA for the CDR3 is TGTGCCAGCAGTCAGGGGACAGGGGTTTACGAGCAGTACTTC. The chain combines TRBV12-3 or TRBV12-4 with TRBJ2-7; 10 nucleotides line up with TRBD1. The CDR3 has 14 amino acids. Unmatched junction bases numbered 5, after V lost 5 bases and J lost 4 bases.

This clonotype was detected only a few times. The chain couples TRBV19 to TRBJ1-1; no reliable D call. Germline-derived CDR1 and CDR2 are LNHDA and SQIVND (reference sequence). The CDR3 is made up of 12 amino acids. The V end lost 1 base, the J end lost 8 bases, and 8 bases lay between the germline ends. In DNA form, the CDR3 reads TGTGCCAGTAGTATAGTTCCCTCGGAAGCTTTCTTT. This translates into CASSIVPSEAFF. The complete variable domain, with remaining parts taken from reference TRBV19 and TRBJ1-1, reads DGGITQSPKYLFRKEGQNVTLSCEQNLNHDAMYWYRQDPGQGLRLIYYSQIVNDFQKGDIAEGYSVSREKKESFPLTVTSAQKNPTAFYLCASSIVPSEAFFGQGTRLTVV.

This clonotype was counted many times. The J gene is TRBJ2-5, the V gene TRBV27; 8 bases match TRBD1. The CDR3 has 15 residues. With 0 bases clipped from V and 6 bases from J, the junction kept 6 bases outside the gene matches. CDR1 and CDR2 (germline): MNHEY, SMNVEV (reference sequence). The CDR3 nucleotides are TGTGCCAGCAGTTTATCCGCAGGGGGCTGGAAGACCCAGTACTTC. Protein: CASSLSAGGWKTQYF.

This clonotype was counted a few times. This chain links TRBV20-1 with TRBJ2-1; 8 nucleotides line up with TRBD2. V was pared by 5 bases and J by 3 bases, with 9 bases of the junction left unmatched. The length of the CDR3 is 15 residues. Germline-derived CDR1 and CDR2 are DFQATT and SNEGSKA (reference sequence). In DNA form, the CDR3 reads TGCAGTGCTCCACGGGGGCTAGCGGGCTACAATGAGCAGTTCTTC. Translating gives CSAPRGLAGYNEQFF.

This clonotype has just a few counts. The chain combines TRBV20-1 with TRBJ1-1, with a possible D match to TRBD1 (6 bases). Deletions cut 3 bases from V and 1 base from J, with 9 bases between. The CDR3 covers 13 residues. Germline V gene lookup returns CDR1 DFQATT and CDR2 SNEGSKA (reference sequence). CDR3 amino acids: CSASPTGNTEAFF. The CDR3 coding sequence is TGCAGTGCTAGTCCGACAGGGAACACTGAAGCTTTCTTT.

The genes are TRBV20-1 and TRBJ1-2; tentatively, D is TRBD1 (6 bases). Germline CDR1 is DFQATT and CDR2 is SNEGSKA (reference sequence). The CDR3 has 15 residues. Trimming pared 0 bases from V and 3 bases from J, leaving 14 bases between. The CDR3 coding sequence is TGCAGTGCTAGAGATTTGTTCAGGGGTGACTATGGCTACACCTTC. It specifies CSARDLFRGDYGYTF.